This passage covers 28 T cell receptor beta chains from one sample sequenced in a study of CD8 T cells in ankylosing spondylitis. TCRdb analysed the 5' RACE reads with MiXCR anew, one entry per CDR3 protein. The sample has fewer than 35,000 distinct CDR3 sequences; over 12% are singletons. The sample consisted of blood. The receptors here all came from a male donor with ankylosing spondylitis or in good health (not recorded which).

The V gene is TRBV7-9, the J gene TRBJ1-4; D might be TRBD1 (6 bases). This CDR3 is built from 14 residues. Germline CDR1 and CDR2: SEHNR and FQNEAQ (reference sequence). Trimming cost V 6 bases and J 5 bases, with 13 bases left between them. This CDR3 is CASSYGGPNEKLFF. The CDR3 DNA is TGTGCCAGCAGTTACGGGGGCCCGAATGAAAAACTGTTTTTT.

This sequence joins TRBV28 and TRBJ1-2, with 10 bases fitting TRBD1. The CDR3 consists of 12 residues. From germline, CDR1 is MDHEN and CDR2 SYDVKM. Losses at the gene ends were 7 bases for V and 8 bases for J; bases not matched to a gene: 4. The DNA for the CDR3 is TGTGCCAGCATGACAGGGGGCGGAGGCTACACCTTC. Its protein product is CASMTGGGGYTF.

The chain combines TRBV24-1 with TRBJ1-1, with 8 bases identical to TRBD1. Germline V gives CDR1 KGHDR, CDR2 SFDVKD. This CDR3 has 15 amino acids. The J segment lost 5 bases and the V segment lost 5 bases, leaving 9 bases of the junction unmatched. CDR3 coding DNA: TGTGCCACCAGTGGGGCAGGGGGCGCCGGTACTGAAGCTTTCTTT. This gives the protein CATSGAGGAGTEAFF.

The genes are TRBV29-1 and TRBJ2-1; 13 positions agree with TRBD2. With 4 bases clipped from V and 6 bases from J, the junction kept 3 bases outside the gene matches. From germline, CDR1 is SQVTM and CDR2 ANQGSEA. The CDR3 runs 14 residues. This CDR3 is CSVAGTSGTNEQFF. In nucleotides, the CDR3 is TGCAGCGTTGCGGGGACTAGCGGGACCAATGAGCAGTTCTTC.

The chain recombines TRBV27 with TRBJ2-7; D gene uncertain. Trimming cost V 0 bases and J 0 bases, with 9 bases left between them. The germline gives CDR1 MNHEY, CDR2 SMNVEV (reference sequence). The CDR3 length is 15 residues. The CDR3 DNA reads as TGTGCCAGCAGTTTATCGAGCCAGAGCTCCTACGAGCAGTACGTC. It translates to CASSLSSQSSYEQYV.

This clonotype has just a few counts. The chain uses TRBV12-3 or TRBV12-4 and TRBJ2-5; 7 nucleotides line up with TRBD1. CDR3 length: 14 residues. The trim removed 5 bases at V and 5 bases at J, leaving 8 bases unmatched. CDR3 in DNA: TGTGCCAGCAGTAACCGACAGGGACCGGAGACCCAGTACTTC. It codes for CASSNRQGPETQYF.

On this clonotype: The junction departs from the called germline gene at one end, perhaps through a read error. V gene TRBV12-3 or TRBV12-4 combines with J gene TRBJ1-1; 8 bases fit TRBD1. CDR3 length: 18 residues. CDR3 in amino acids: CASRLRFGAGGMNTEAFF. The CDR3 nucleotides read TGTGCCAGCCGTTTACGGTTTGGCGCAGGGGGCATGAACACTGAAGCTTTCTTT.

The rearrangement links TRBV5-1 to TRBJ2-1, with 7 bases fitting TRBD1. V was clipped by 1 base and J by 5 bases; unmatched bases: 6. CDR3 length: 15 residues. From germline, CDR1 is SGHRS and CDR2 YFSETQ. The CDR3 bases are TGCGCCAGCAGCTTGAGAGGGGGCGCAAACAATGAGCAGTTCTTC. Its translation: CASSLRGGANNEQFF. Together with reference TRBV5-1 and TRBJ2-1, the CDR3 gives the full variable domain: KAGVTQTPRYLIKTRGQQVTLSCSPISGHRSVSWYQQTPGQGLQFLFEYFSETQRNKGNFPGRFSGRQFSNSRSEMNVSTLELGDSALYLCASSLRGGANNEQFFGPGTRLTVL.

This chain connects TRBV18 to TRBJ1-1; D is ambiguous. CDR3 length: 14 residues. V lost 3 bases and J 3 bases, leaving 11 bases between the germline ends. Germline lookup yields CDR1 KGHSH and CDR2 LQKENI. The CDR3 here is CASSPTVDYTEAFF. Here the CDR3 DNA reads TGTGCCAGCTCACCTACGGTGGACTACACTGAAGCTTTCTTT.

The chain joins TRBV7-2 to TRBJ2-3; a weak D match, TRBD1 (6 bases). V gave up 1 base and J gave up 3 bases, with 11 bases separating them. The CDR3 spans 15 residues. Germline values: CDR1 SGHTA, CDR2 FQGNSA. CDR3 DNA sequence: TGTGCCAGCAGCTTAGACAGGGTATTTACAGATACGCAGTATTTT. It encodes CASSLDRVFTDTQYF.

The V and J genes are TRBV6-2 or TRBV6-3 and TRBJ2-5; 7 bases match TRBD2. The length of the CDR3 is 15 residues. Germline-derived CDR1 and CDR2 are MNHEY and SVGEGT. J lost 5 bases, V lost 5 bases, and 11 bases had no gene match. The CDR3 DNA reads as TGTGCCAGCAGTCCCCCGACCCCCGGGAGGGAGACCCAGTACTTC. Amino acids: CASSPPTPGRETQYF.

The V gene is TRBV5-5, the J gene TRBJ2-7; D possibly corresponds to TRBD1 (6 bases). V gave up 5 bases and J gave up 7 bases, with 22 bases separating them. The CDR3 runs 15 residues. CDR1 is SGHKS and CDR2 is YYEKEE in the germline V gene (reference sequence). The CDR3: CASRKVEAGAREQYF. CDR3 nucleotide sequence: TGTGCCAGCAGAAAGGTAGAAGCAGGGGCGAGGGAGCAGTACTTC.

This clonotype was detected many times. This rearrangement joins TRBV20-1 to TRBJ2-1; 14 nucleotides match TRBD2. Germline V gene data show CDR1 as DFQATT and CDR2 as SNEGSKA (reference sequence). The CDR3 has 17 residues. V was pared by 6 bases and J by 1 base, with 8 bases of the junction left unmatched. CDR3 coding DNA: TGCAGTGCCCTGGGACTAGCGGGAGTAGGATCCTACAATGAGCAGTTCTTC. Its translation is CSALGLAGVGSYNEQFF.

The chain carries TRBV28 and TRBJ1-3; D not certain. The CDR3 contains 16 residues. V dropped 7 bases and J dropped 0 bases, with 16 bases sitting between them. The germline V gene has CDR1 MDHEN and CDR2 SYDVKM. CDR3 nucleotide sequence: TGTGCCAGCACCTTAAGGTACAGCAACTCTGGAAACACCATATATTTT. This gives the protein CASTLRYSNSGNTIYF.

The sample holds a few counts of this clonotype. V usage is TRBV6-5 and J usage is TRBJ2-1, with D perhaps TRBD1 (6 bases). In germline, CDR1 is MNHEY, CDR2 SVGAGI. Trimming removed 5 bases from V and 6 bases from J, with 11 bases in between. This CDR3 is built from 13 residues. The CDR3 sequence is CASSPQGTNEQFF. CDR3 in DNA: TGTGCCAGCAGTCCCCAGGGGACCAATGAGCAGTTCTTC.

The sample holds a few counts of this clonotype. The chain couples TRBV20-1 to TRBJ1-4; D call uncertain. V shed 1 base and J shed 8 bases, with 14 bases lying between them. The V gene's germline CDR1 is DFQATT and CDR2 SNEGSKA (reference sequence). The length of the CDR3 is 14 residues. The CDR3 nucleotides read TGCAGTGCTAGAGTTTACCTCCGCCAGGAAAAACTGTTTTTT. Translating gives CSARVYLRQEKLFF.

The chain's CDR3 is CASSMDSGRASKRDTGELFF. CDR3 DNA: TGTGCCAGCAGTATGGATAGCGGGAGGGCTTCGAAAAGGGACACCGGGGAGCTGTTTTTT. J is TRBJ2-2 and V is TRBV28, with TRBD2 matching 11 bases. The J segment lost 3 bases and the V segment lost 5 bases, leaving 17 bases of the junction unmatched. CDR3 length: 20 residues. Germline V gene data show CDR1 as MDHEN and CDR2 as SYDVKM. Complete variable domain (other parts from reference TRBV28 and TRBJ2-2): DVKVTQSSRYLVKRTGEKVFLECVQDMDHENMFWYRQDPGLGLRLIYFSYDVKMKEKGDIPEGYSVSREKKERFSLILESASTNQTSMYLCASSMDSGRASKRDTGELFFGEGSRLTVL.

This clonotype was seen a few times. This chain joins TRBV7-2 and TRBJ1-4, with D perhaps TRBD1 (5 bases). The ends were cut back, 5 bases at V and 8 bases at J, with 15 bases in the middle. Germline V gene data show CDR1 as SGHTA and CDR2 as FQGNSA. The CDR3 loop spans 14 amino acids. The CDR3 nucleotides are TGTGCCAGCAGCCGCTTGGGAGGGGAAGAAAAACTGTTTTTT. Encoded protein: CASSRLGGEEKLFF.

The rearrangement links TRBV21-1 to TRBJ2-2. TRBV21-1 is an annotated pseudogene. The CDR3 loop spans 13 amino acids. The CDR3 region has the DNA TGTGCCAGCAGCAACGGATACACCGGGGAGCTGTTTTTT. It codes for CASSNGYTGELFF.

Points on this clonotype: One end of the junction varies from germline; a read error may be responsible. This chain uses TRBV6-6 with TRBJ2-2; 9 bases map to TRBD2. The CDR3 runs 16 residues. Germline CDR1 is MNHNY and CDR2 is SVGAGI (reference sequence). CDR3 sequence (DNA): TGTACCAGCAGTTACGCGGGGGGGCCGGGCACCGGGGAGCTGTTTTTT. This sequence encodes CTSSYAGGPGTGELFF.

A few counts support this clonotype. In DNA, the CDR3 is TGTGCCAGCAGCGGCAACATCCACGAGCAGTACTTC. This sequence encodes CASSGNIHEQYF. This chain joins TRBV7-2 and TRBJ2-7; unclear D gene. Germline lookup yields CDR1 SGHTA and CDR2 FQGNSA. The CDR3 consists of 12 residues. V lost 5 bases and J lost 5, with 10 bases in between.

This clonotype has more than one count but fewer than ten. The chain is built from TRBV28 and TRBJ2-3; maybe TRBD1 (5 bases). This CDR3 contains 17 residues. The germline gives CDR1 MDHEN, CDR2 SYDVKM. Trimming pared 5 bases from V and 3 bases from J, leaving 21 bases between. CDR3: CASSLIPPRAITDTQYF. In nucleotides, the CDR3 is TGTGCCAGCAGTCTCATCCCGCCCAGGGCGATTACAGATACGCAGTATTTT.

The gene calls are TRBV12-3 or TRBV12-4 and TRBJ2-2; maybe TRBD1 (6 bases). Trimming shortened V by 9 bases and J by 6 bases, and 17 bases separated the two germline ends. There are 14 residues in the CDR3. CDR3 in DNA: TGTGCCAGTTCACCCGGGACATCGGCCGGGGAGCTGTTTTTT. Translating gives CASSPGTSAGELFF.

Worth noting for this clonotype: Relative to the germline gene, one junction end is altered; a read error may explain this. This chain links TRBV4-3 with TRBJ1-6; no clear D gene. CDR3 length: 13 residues. Germline values: CDR1 LGHNA, CDR2 YSLEER. CDR3 nucleotides: TGCGCCAACAGCCCTCTAGTGCTTTCACCCCTCCACTTT. Protein sequence: CANSPLVLSPLHF.

This chain uses TRBV29-1 with TRBJ1-5, with 12 bases identical to TRBD1. The germline V gene has CDR1 SQVTM and CDR2 ANQGSEA. The CDR3 consists of 14 residues. V lost 6 bases and J lost 9; bases outside the gene matches: 9. This chain's CDR3 is CSVPGTGGNGPQHF. The CDR3 DNA follows: TGCAGCGTCCCGGGGACAGGGGGCAATGGGCCCCAGCATTTT.

This sequence joins TRBV29-1 and TRBJ2-1, with D uncertain. The germline CDR1 and CDR2 sequences are SQVTM and ANQGSEA. This CDR3 spans 13 amino acids. V lost 2 bases and J 7 bases, leaving 12 bases between the germline ends. The CDR3 reads CSVEKSGDNEQFF. The DNA of the CDR3 is TGCAGCGTTGAAAAAAGTGGTGATAATGAGCAGTTCTTC.

This clonotype showed up just a few times. The chain joins TRBV28 to TRBJ2-7, with D possibly being TRBD1 (6 bases). Germline CDR1 MDHEN, CDR2 SYDVKM. The CDR3 is 13 residues long. Trimming removed 4 bases from V and 4 bases from J, with 11 bases in between. CDR3 coding DNA: TGTGCCAGCAGTTCCGGACAGACATACGAGCAGTACGTC. Its translation is CASSSGQTYEQYV.

The sample holds a few counts of this clonotype. The V and J genes are TRBV7-3 and TRBJ2-7; D gene uncertain. This CDR3 is 13 amino acids long. The germline CDR1 and CDR2 sequences are SGHTA and FQGTGA. Trimming removed 2 bases from V and 5 bases from J, with 10 bases in between. The CDR3 spells CASSLRRQDEQYF. In DNA, the CDR3 is TGTGCCAGCAGCTTACGCAGGCAGGACGAGCAGTACTTC.